This entry features one T cell receptor (beta chain) sequence. What it recognizes is unknown. This entry is derived from a study of CD8+ T cells in alopecia areata. The CDR3 consists of 13 residues. V was cut by 2 bases and J by 3 bases, with 5 bases left in between. Looked up from germline, CDR1 is GTSNPN and CDR2 is SVGIG (reference sequence). Treatment described: oral pan-JAK inhibitor, 5-10 mg twice daily. cDNA reverse transcribed from extracted RNA served as the sequencing template. The method was immunoSEQ multiplex PCR; TCRdb's version includes in-frame clones alone and lacks a portion of them. The sample yields over 90,000 clones, 85% to 90% seen once. General study results and limits: Normal scalp had lower clonality than lesional scalp, with alopecia totalis/universalis lesions showing this most strongly.

V and J are TRBV30 and TRBJ2-6, with no clear D. Sequenced material: CD8+ T cells sorted from blood, taken between weeks 30 and 35, from a patient treated with tofacitinib. The TCR was taken from a human donor with alopecia areata. CDR3 in amino acids: CAWSWYGANVLTF. CDR3 DNA: TGTGCCTGGAGTTGGTATGGGGCCAACGTCCTGACTTTC.